The present T cell receptor (beta chain) was sequenced within a study of T cells in Graves' hyperthyroidism and ophthalmopathy (dated 2019 in TCRdb). Broadly, across the study: Peripheral blood was collected at initial diagnosis, before any treatment. To identify distinguishing TCR V-J signatures, a discovery cohort of about 100 patients was used, comprising some 45 with Graves' ophthalmopathy and 55 to 65 with stable Graves' hyperthyroidism. An independent validation cohort of around 19 hyperthyroidism patients and about 16 patients who later progressed to ophthalmopathy tested prospective prediction of ophthalmopathy. After sampling, hyperthyroidism patients received methimazole starting at 30 mg daily, and ophthalmopathy patients received high-dose intravenous methylprednisolone. In about six Graves' hyperthyroidism patients, the study also compared T-cell repertoires from thyroid tissue with T-cell repertoires from blood. The paper describes TCR Vbeta CDR3 sequencing of roughly 130 peripheral blood samples, made up of 43 ophthalmopathy patients, roughly 80 hyperthyroidism patients and 17 progressor patients. For training and testing, the 95 to 100 patients in the discovery cohort were randomly divided in a 7:3 ratio. Points the paper makes about the study in general: A 13 V-J signature model separated ophthalmopathy from stable hyperthyroidism, with around 88% sensitivity and roughly 81% specificity in cross-validation and 80%/75% in testing. Most expanded thyroid clonotypes (frequency above 0.001) were also found in blood, which suggests that blood repertoires may mirror thyroid immune responses. In validation, progression to ophthalmopathy was predicted by the model with nearly 71% sensitivity and under 85% specificity, a median of about 6 months before onset. Sample size was not statistically predetermined, and investigators were not blinded to group allocation.

In regard to this clonotype: Its antigen has not been determined. Per-base qualities were not stored, and no clone one base away is much larger.

Ophthalmopathy patients had moderately to severely active disease, with a Clinical Activity Score of 3 or more, a NOSPECS grade of 4 or more, and a disease duration of less than 3 months. Exclusion was applied to patients with uncontrolled infections, other autoimmune diseases, pregnancy or lactation. Diagnoses were based on clinical symptoms, serum thyroxine and TRAb, thyroid ultrasound and orbital computed tomography. Ficoll-Paque density gradient centrifugation was used to isolate PBMCs from approximately 10 ml of fresh peripheral blood. Trizol reagent was used to extract total RNA, and RNA quality was then checked on an Agilent 2100 Bioanalyzer. The TCR beta CDR3 regions were amplified from RNA transcripts. For the first round of RT-PCR on the TCR CDR3, the HTBI primer set was used together with the Qiagen OneStep RT-PCR kit. The libraries were constructed in a second round of multiplex PCR and then size-selected and purified. Sequencing of the libraries was done on an Illumina HiSeq2000 using paired-end 100 bp reads. Per the source publication's procedure: SOAPnuke was used to process the raw data, throwing out any read that contained adapters or uncalled bases, had a mean Phred below 15, or lacked an exact constant-primer or identifier match. High-quality paired reads were merged using COPE v1.2.5, and each unique nucleotide sequence was defined as a clonotype. MiTCR v1.1 was used to align the clonotypes against IMGT TRBV, TRBD and TRBJ reference segments. The analysis included only V-J combinations with a frequency above 0.0001, which together covered 99% to 99.2% of the repertoires. A TCS score was defined as the ratio of F50 (clonal expansion) to E x V (chaos), with BLOSUM62-based TCRdist applied between CDR3 peptides within each V-J. Welch's t-statistics and random forest reduced fewer than 550 V-J features to 13, which were used in a naive Bayes classifier (R e1071). TCRdb ran its own pipeline on the public reads, namely fastp trimming at Q25 and MiXCR clone calling, and kept in-frame beta chains. Identical CDR3 protein sequences are pooled into one entry, listed with their most common genes and DNA. It is TCRdb's table, rather than the study itself, that gives the V and J calls and clone size. The sample table contains more than 300,000 distinct CDR3 sequences; only one count was recorded for around 20% of them. 35% to 45% of the sample belongs to the ten largest clones.

From a lookup of the germline V gene, CDR1 and CDR2 are MNHEY and SVGAGI. The CDR3 covers 18 residues, taking in both the cysteine and the phenylalanine. Of the read, only the CDR3 DNA is kept; its 54 bases are in frame from base 1. V lost 3 bases and J lost 1 base, and the count of bases not matched to a germline gene is 7. The source of this sequence is a man between 18 and 29 years old with Graves' ophthalmopathy. Source material: blood. The chain employs TRBV6-5 and TRBJ2-3; 13 central bases correspond to TRBD2. The CDR3 region: CASSYPAGTSGGTDTQYF. The nucleotide sequence reads TGTGCCAGCAGTTATCCAGCGGGGACTAGCGGGGGCACAGATACGCAGTATTTT.